The clone carrying this T cell receptor beta chain was observed at least ten times. Its target is not known. Trimming cost V 2 bases and J 8 bases, with 13 bases left between them. This CDR3 comprises 14 residues. Germline V CDR1 and CDR2: LNHNV, YYDKDF (reference sequence). The sample belongs to a study of T cell repertoires in cytomegalovirus infection. General observations from the study: Adding up the frequency of public TCR beta families identified people who carried CMV plus the relevant HLA.

A single record per CDR3 protein comes from TCRdb applying MiXCR to the reads. The sample holds approximately 500,000 distinct CDR3 sequences, 26% seen once. The source material was PBMCs. The rearrangement uses TRBV15 and TRBJ2-1, with a possible D match to TRBD1 (6 bases). This TCR was sampled from a human donor in good health (CMV status not recorded). Some clones in this sample may be carry-over from other donors' samples. The CDR3 spells CATSRLRGHDEQFF. In nucleotides, the CDR3 is TGTGCCACCAGCAGACTCAGGGGACACGATGAGCAGTTCTTC.